The clone carrying this TCR beta chain was observed a few times. The data were obtained in a study of PD-L1 blockade in urothelial cancer. Across the study: Patients began atezolizumab, 1,200 mg intravenously every 3 weeks, in about 2014.

Synthetic TCR analog templates were spiked into all PCRs individually. Repertoires were generated with immunoSEQ multiplex PCR, while TCRdb's copy carries only in-frame clones and drops some. Here the sample spans 35,000 to 45,000 clones, 75% to 85% being singletons. This sample's time point: pretreatment peripheral blood. CDR1 and CDR2 from the germline V gene are KGHSH and LQKENI. Trimming removed 3 bases from V and 6 bases from J, with 17 bases in between. The CDR3 covers 15 residues. The material was PBMCs, obtained around atezolizumab (anti-PD-L1) treatment. This clonotype was sampled from a man aged 55 to 69 with urothelial cancer. This sequence joins TRBV18 and TRBJ1-1, with unresolved D. DNA of the CDR3: TGTGCCAGCTCACCGAACGGAGCTGAACTCTCTGAAGCTTTCTTT. It translates to CASSPNGAELSEAFF.